These 19 T cell receptor beta chains came from one sample sequenced in a study of CD8 T cells in Susac syndrome. Random-hexamer reverse transcription was applied to about 0.45 to 1 ug RNA. TCRdb recomputed calls from the immunoSEQ multiplex PCR reads with MiXCR, one row per CDR3 protein. Found here are about 300,000 distinct CDR3 sequences, 70% to 90% of them singletons; the top ten hold around 0.12%. The sample was CD8+ T cells from PBMCs. The receptors shown here come from a human donor with multiple sclerosis.

J is TRBJ2-2 and V is TRBV19, with D uncertain. The CDR3 spans 14 residues. V was shortened by 3 bases and J by 4 bases, with 9 bases between the two germline ends. Germline loops: CDR1 LNHDA, CDR2 SQIVND (reference sequence). The CDR3 spells CASSIYASTGELFF. Written as DNA, the CDR3 is TGTGCCAGTAGTATTTACGCCTCCACCGGGGAGCTGTTTTTT.

The chain links TRBV7-2 to TRBJ2-7, with D hard to call. The CDR3 has 15 residues. Per the germline V gene, CDR1 is SGHTA and CDR2 is FQGNSA. The ends were cut back, 2 bases at V and 2 bases at J, with 13 bases in the middle. The CDR3 spells CASSLRNPGAYEQYF. As DNA, the CDR3 is TGTGCCAGCAGCTTAAGGAACCCCGGCGCCTACGAGCAGTACTTC.

The V call is TRBV3-1, the J call TRBJ2-7; unclear D gene. The CDR3 extends over 12 amino acids. V lost 0 bases and J lost 12, with 12 bases in between. In germline, CDR1 is LGHDT, CDR2 YNNKEL (reference sequence). The CDR3 spells CASSQDRSPRYF. CDR3 nucleotide sequence: TGTGCCAGCAGCCAAGATCGGAGTCCGCGGTACTTC.

This clonotype was picked up a small number of times. The chain joins TRBV15 to TRBJ1-1, with 11 positions matching TRBD1. Per the germline V gene, CDR1 is LNHNV and CDR2 is YYDKDF (reference sequence). J gave up 0 bases and V 5 bases, and 5 bases lay outside the gene matches. This CDR3 has 16 amino acids. In nucleotides, the CDR3 is TGTGCCACCAGCGAGGGACAGGGGGACCTGAACACTGAAGCTTTCTTT. It translates to CATSEGQGDLNTEAFF.

Written as DNA, the CDR3 is TGTGCCAGCAGTGCCACAGGTGTTGCCCAGCATTTT. It codes for CASSATGVAQHF. The chain has TRBV12-3 or TRBV12-4 and TRBJ1-5; a possible D gene is TRBD1 (5 bases). V lost 5 bases and J lost 11, with 13 bases in between. This CDR3 contains 12 residues.

The rearrangement joins TRBV5-4 to TRBJ2-5, with TRBD2 matching 7 bases. Germline CDR1 and CDR2: SGHNT and YYREEE (reference sequence). Trimming at V came to 5 bases and at J to 5 bases, leaving 15 bases not matched to a gene. The CDR3 spans 16 residues. Here the CDR3 reads CASRPLLAAGFETQYF. CDR3 DNA sequence: TGTGCCAGCAGACCACTCCTAGCGGCAGGGTTTGAGACCCAGTACTTC. The variable domain in full, with the rest retrieved from reference TRBV5-4 and TRBJ2-5, is ETGVTQSPTHLIKTRGQQVTLRCSSQSGHNTVSWYQQALGQGPQFIFQYYREEENGRGNFPPRFSGLQFPNYSSELNVNALELDDSALYLCASRPLLAAGFETQYFGPGTRLLVL.

The CDR3 DNA reads TGTGCCAGCAGTTTAGCGTCGTGGGACAGGGGGTCCGGGGAGCTGTTTTTT. It codes for CASSLASWDRGSGELFF. V gene TRBV12-3 or TRBV12-4 combines with J gene TRBJ2-2; TRBD1 matches 11 bases. The CDR3 is 17 residues long. V lost 0 bases and J lost 6; bases outside the gene matches: 6.

This chain links TRBV9 with TRBJ2-2; a weak D match, TRBD2 (5 bases). Trimming removed 2 bases at V and 3 bases at J, with 11 bases between. Germline CDR1 and CDR2: SGDLS and YYNGEE. The CDR3 runs 15 residues. In DNA form, the CDR3 reads TGTGCCAGCAGCGTCGAGGGAGCGTACACCGGGGAGCTGTTTTTT. Translating it yields CASSVEGAYTGELFF.

V is TRBV20-1 and J is TRBJ2-1; no clear D. This CDR3 spans 13 amino acids. Germline V gene sequence: CDR1 DFQATT, CDR2 SNEGSKA (reference sequence). V lost 3 bases to trimming and J lost 6 bases, with 12 bases between them. CDR3 bases: TGCAGTGCTAGGGGCAGGTCAGGCAATGAGCAGTTCTTC. Translation: CSARGRSGNEQFF.

J is TRBJ2-3 and V is TRBV13; 8 bases agree with TRBD1. V trimming: 1 base; J trimming: 5 bases; junction bases outside the gene matches: 5. The germline gives CDR1 PRHDT, CDR2 FYEKMQ (reference sequence). The CDR3 is made up of 15 amino acids. Here the CDR3 reads CASSLVPGGEDTQYF. The CDR3 DNA reads TGTGCCAGCAGCTTAGTACCAGGGGGCGAAGATACGCAGTATTTT.

The chain joins TRBV15 to TRBJ2-1; no clear D. Germline lookup yields CDR1 LNHNV and CDR2 YYDKDF (reference sequence). This CDR3 region has 13 residues. Trimming pared 0 bases from V and 6 bases from J, leaving 6 bases between. The CDR3 loop reads CATSRDRSNEQFF. The DNA for the CDR3 is TGTGCCACCAGCAGAGATCGAAGCAATGAGCAGTTCTTC. The whole variable domain, filled in from reference TRBV15 and TRBJ2-1, reads DAMVIQNPRYQVTQFGKPVTLSCSQTLNHNVMYWYQQKSSQAPKLLFHYYDKDFNNEADTPDNFQSRRPNTSFCFLDIRSPGLGDTAMYLCATSRDRSNEQFFGPGTRLTVL.

The chain recombines TRBV7-9 with TRBJ2-1; TRBD2 matches at 11 bases. J gave up 1 base and V 9 bases, and 14 bases lay outside the gene matches. This CDR3 contains 18 residues. The germline V gene encodes CDR1 SEHNR and CDR2 FQNEAQ (reference sequence). The CDR3 loop is CASRGTSGPRRSYNEQFF. CDR3 DNA: TGTGCCAGTCGAGGGACTAGCGGCCCCCGGAGGTCCTACAATGAGCAGTTCTTC.

The chain is built from TRBV10-3 and TRBJ1-5; the D gene is possibly TRBD1 (5 bases). Trimming removed 10 bases from V and 2 bases from J, with 18 bases in between. Germline CDR1 ENHRY, CDR2 SYGVKD. The CDR3 contains 15 residues. This chain's CDR3 is CATMPGDYGNQPQHF. The CDR3 region has the DNA TGTGCCACCATGCCGGGGGACTACGGCAATCAGCCCCAGCATTTT.

The chain uses TRBV19 and TRBJ1-1; D gene uncertain. Germline assignment: CDR1 LNHDA and CDR2 SQIVND (reference sequence). The CDR3 has 14 residues. The V gene lost 4 bases and the J gene lost 7 bases, with 16 bases spanning the gap. In nucleotides, the CDR3 is TGTGCCAGTAGTACCGACCGAGGGAGAGGTGAAGCTTTCTTT. The encoded protein is CASSTDRGRGEAFF.

The chain couples TRBV29-1 to TRBJ2-7; D might be TRBD1 or TRBD2, each matching 5 bases. Germline CDR1 reads SQVTM; CDR2 reads ANQGSEA. CDR3 length equals 10 residues. Deletions cut 6 bases from V and 5 bases from J, with 8 bases between. CDR3 loop: CSVVGDEQYF. The DNA of the CDR3 is TGCAGCGTCGTGGGGGACGAGCAGTACTTC.

The V and J genes are TRBV15 and TRBJ2-7; D tentatively reads TRBD1 or TRBD2 (5 bases each). Per the germline V gene, CDR1 is LNHNV and CDR2 is YYDKDF (reference sequence). The germline V and J ends were trimmed by 1 base and 4 bases, with 11 bases remaining between them. The CDR3 loop spans 14 amino acids. CDR3 in amino acids: CATSRGGEEYEQYF. CDR3 sequence (DNA): TGTGCCACCAGCAGAGGAGGGGAAGAGTACGAGCAGTACTTC.

The V call is TRBV27, the J call TRBJ2-5, with TRBD2 as a possible D gene (6 bases). CDR3 length equals 14 residues. V lost 7 bases and J 5 bases, leaving 17 bases between the germline ends. Germline CDR1 is MNHEY and CDR2 is SMNVEV (reference sequence). CDR3 DNA sequence: TGTGCCAGCATGGGTACGGGGACTGGGGAGACCCAGTACTTC. Its translation is CASMGTGTGETQYF.

In this sample, this clonotype turned up once. The chain recombines TRBV7-9 with TRBJ1-4, with 7 bases aligning to TRBD1. This CDR3 has 16 amino acids. CDR1 and CDR2 from the germline V gene are SEHNR and FQNEAQ (reference sequence). V shed 5 bases and J 4 bases; nucleotides not matched to a gene: 10. The chain's CDR3 is CASSLRRDRDNEKLFF. Here the CDR3 DNA reads TGTGCCAGCAGCCTGAGAAGGGACAGAGATAATGAAAAACTGTTTTTT.

The rearrangement links TRBV7-9 to TRBJ1-1, with D unclear. CDR3 length equals 12 residues. Germline-derived CDR1 and CDR2 are SEHNR and FQNEAQ (reference sequence). V lost 0 bases, J lost 8 bases, and 7 bases lay in between. CDR3 region: CASSLANREAFF. Here the CDR3 DNA reads TGTGCCAGCAGCTTAGCGAATCGGGAAGCTTTCTTT.